This T cell receptor (beta chain) was captured in a study of control samples from healthy donors and cancer patients. Germline V lookup: CDR1 LNHDA, CDR2 SQIVND (reference sequence). This CDR3 has 14 amino acids. V gave up 7 bases and J gave up 6 bases, with 15 bases separating them. Assay used: immunoSEQ multiplex PCR; TCRdb lists only in-frame clones, some missing. The repertoire holds 74,000 or so clones, over 75% seen once, with 5.5% to 7.5% in the top ten. Sample: blood. The rearrangement uses TRBV19 and TRBJ2-2; D gene uncertain. This TCR was sampled from a man aged 45 to 65 in good health. The CDR3 nucleotides read TGTGCCAGTACCCCCAGCATCCCCGCCGGGGAGCTGTTTTTT. Its protein is CASTPSIPAGELFF.